The subject of this entry is one TCR beta chain. TCRdb keeps only in-frame clones here, not all; method: immunoSEQ multiplex PCR. The sample carries about 79,000 clones, more than 85% recorded once. With 3 bases removed from V and 12 bases from J, the gap between germline ends came to 12 bases. The CDR3 covers 12 residues. Per germline, CDR1 SEHNR and CDR2 FQNEAQ (reference sequence). This entry comes from a study of technical replicates of blood from a few donors. The TCR sequence derives from a human donor in good health. Some clones in this sample may be carry-over from other donors' samples. The rearrangement uses TRBV7-9 and TRBJ2-4; D may be TRBD1 (5 bases). Sequencing was carried out using T cells isolated from PBMCs. CDR3 amino acids: CASSFTTATQYF. The CDR3, as DNA: TGTGCCAGCAGCTTCACGACAGCGACTCAGTACTTC. Combining the CDR3 with reference TRBV7-9 and TRBJ2-4 gives the whole variable domain DTGVSQNPRHKITKRGQNVTFRCDPISEHNRLYWYRQTLGQGPEFLTYFQNEAQLEKSRLLSDRFSAERPKGSFSTLEIQRTEQGDSAMYLCASSFTTATQYFGAGTRLSVL.